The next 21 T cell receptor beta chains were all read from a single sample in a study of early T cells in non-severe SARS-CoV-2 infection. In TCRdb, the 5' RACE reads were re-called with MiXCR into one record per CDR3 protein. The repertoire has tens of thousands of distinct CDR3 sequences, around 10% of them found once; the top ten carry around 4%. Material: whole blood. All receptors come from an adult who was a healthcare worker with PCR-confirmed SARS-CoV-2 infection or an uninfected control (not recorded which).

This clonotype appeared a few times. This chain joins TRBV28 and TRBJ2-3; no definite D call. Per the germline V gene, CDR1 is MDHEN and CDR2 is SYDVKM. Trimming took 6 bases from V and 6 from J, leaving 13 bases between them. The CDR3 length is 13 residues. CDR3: CASSIPISDTQYF. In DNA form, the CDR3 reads TGTGCCAGCAGCATCCCTATTTCGGATACGCAGTATTTT.

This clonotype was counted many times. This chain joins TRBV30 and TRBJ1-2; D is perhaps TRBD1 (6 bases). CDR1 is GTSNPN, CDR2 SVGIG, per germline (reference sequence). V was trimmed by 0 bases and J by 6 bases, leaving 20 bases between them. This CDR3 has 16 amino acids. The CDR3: CAWSVGGAISPHGYTF. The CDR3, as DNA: TGTGCCTGGAGTGTAGGGGGGGCCATCTCTCCCCATGGCTACACCTTC.

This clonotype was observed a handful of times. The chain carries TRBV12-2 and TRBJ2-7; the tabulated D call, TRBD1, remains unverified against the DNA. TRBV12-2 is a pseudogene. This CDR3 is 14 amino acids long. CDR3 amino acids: CASRLLRGANEQYF. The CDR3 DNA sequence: TGTGCAAGTCGCCTACTTCGGGGGGCCAACGAGCAGTACTTC.

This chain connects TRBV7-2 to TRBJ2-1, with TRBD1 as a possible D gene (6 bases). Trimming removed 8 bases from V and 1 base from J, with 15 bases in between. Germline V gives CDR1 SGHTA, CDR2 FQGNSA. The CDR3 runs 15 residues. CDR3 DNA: TGTGCCAGCCCCTCGTCAGGGGAGTCCTACAATGAGCAGTTCTTC. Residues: CASPSSGESYNEQFF.

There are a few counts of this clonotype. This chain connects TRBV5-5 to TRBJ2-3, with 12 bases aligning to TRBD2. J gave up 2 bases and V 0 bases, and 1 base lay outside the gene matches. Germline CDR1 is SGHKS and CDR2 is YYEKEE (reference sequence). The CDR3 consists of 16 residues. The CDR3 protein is CASSLGTSGDTDTQYF. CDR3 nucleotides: TGTGCCAGCAGCTTGGGGACTAGCGGGGACACAGATACGCAGTATTTT. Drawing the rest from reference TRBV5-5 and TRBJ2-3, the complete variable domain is DAGVTQSPTHLIKTRGQQVTLRCSPISGHKSVSWYQQVLGQGPQFIFQYYEKEERGRGNFPDRFSARQFPNYSSELNVNALLLGDSALYLCASSLGTSGDTDTQYFGPGTRLTVL.

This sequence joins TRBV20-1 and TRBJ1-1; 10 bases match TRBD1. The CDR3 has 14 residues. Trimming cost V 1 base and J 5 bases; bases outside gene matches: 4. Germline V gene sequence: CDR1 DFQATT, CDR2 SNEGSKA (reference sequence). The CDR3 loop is CSARADRGLTEAFF. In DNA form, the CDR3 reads TGCAGTGCTAGAGCCGACAGGGGGCTTACTGAAGCTTTCTTT.

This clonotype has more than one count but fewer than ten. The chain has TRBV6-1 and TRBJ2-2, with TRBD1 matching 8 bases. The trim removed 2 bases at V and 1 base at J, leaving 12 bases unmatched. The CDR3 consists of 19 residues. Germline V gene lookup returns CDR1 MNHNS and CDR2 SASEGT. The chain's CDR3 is CASSEYPTGDLLNTGELFF. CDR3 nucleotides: TGTGCCAGCAGTGAATACCCGACAGGGGACCTTCTGAACACCGGGGAGCTGTTTTTT.

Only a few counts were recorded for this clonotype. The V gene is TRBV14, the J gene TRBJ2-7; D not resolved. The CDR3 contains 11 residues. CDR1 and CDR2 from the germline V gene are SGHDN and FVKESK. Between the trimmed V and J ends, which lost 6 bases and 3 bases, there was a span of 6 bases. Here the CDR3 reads CASSQYYEQYF. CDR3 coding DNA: TGTGCCAGCAGTCAGTACTACGAGCAGTACTTC.

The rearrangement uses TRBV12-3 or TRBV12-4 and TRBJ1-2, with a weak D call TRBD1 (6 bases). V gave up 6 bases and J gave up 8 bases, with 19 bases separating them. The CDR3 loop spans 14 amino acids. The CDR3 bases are TGTGCCAGCAGCCTAGGGGGGACCTTAGGGGGCTACACCTTC. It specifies CASSLGGTLGGYTF.

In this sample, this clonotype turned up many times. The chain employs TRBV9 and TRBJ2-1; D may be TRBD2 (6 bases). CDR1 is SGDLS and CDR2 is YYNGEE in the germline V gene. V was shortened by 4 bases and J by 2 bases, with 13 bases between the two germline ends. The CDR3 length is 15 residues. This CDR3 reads CASSPRLATYNEQFF. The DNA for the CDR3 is TGTGCCAGCAGCCCCCGTCTAGCGACCTACAATGAGCAGTTCTTC.

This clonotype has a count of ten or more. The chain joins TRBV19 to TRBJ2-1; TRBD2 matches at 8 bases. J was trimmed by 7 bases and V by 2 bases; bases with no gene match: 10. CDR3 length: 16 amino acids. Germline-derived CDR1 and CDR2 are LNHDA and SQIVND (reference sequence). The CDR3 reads CASSITLAGGNNEQFF. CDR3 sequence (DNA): TGTGCCAGTAGTATAACCCTTGCGGGGGGTAATAATGAGCAGTTCTTC.

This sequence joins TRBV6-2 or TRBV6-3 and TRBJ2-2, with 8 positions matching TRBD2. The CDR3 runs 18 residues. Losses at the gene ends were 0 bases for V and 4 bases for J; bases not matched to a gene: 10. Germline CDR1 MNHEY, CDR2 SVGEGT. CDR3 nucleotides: TGTGCCAGCAGTTACTCGATTCGGAAGCGGGAGTTCACCGGGGAGCTGTTTTTT. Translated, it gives CASSYSIRKREFTGELFF.

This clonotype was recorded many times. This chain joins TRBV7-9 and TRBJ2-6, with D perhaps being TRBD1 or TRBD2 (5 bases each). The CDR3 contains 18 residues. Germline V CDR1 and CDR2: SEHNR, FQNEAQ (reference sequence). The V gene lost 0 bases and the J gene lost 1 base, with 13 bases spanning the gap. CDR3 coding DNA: TGTGCCAGCAGCTTAGCTCGGGGCCCCGCTTCTGGGGCCAACGTCCTGACTTTC. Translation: CASSLARGPASGANVLTF.

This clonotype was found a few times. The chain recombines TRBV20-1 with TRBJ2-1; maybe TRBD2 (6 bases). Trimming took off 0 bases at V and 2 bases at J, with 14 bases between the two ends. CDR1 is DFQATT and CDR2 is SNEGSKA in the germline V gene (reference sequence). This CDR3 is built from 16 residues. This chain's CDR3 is CSARDQPGRTYNEQFF. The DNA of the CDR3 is TGCAGTGCTAGAGACCAACCTGGGAGGACCTACAATGAGCAGTTCTTC.

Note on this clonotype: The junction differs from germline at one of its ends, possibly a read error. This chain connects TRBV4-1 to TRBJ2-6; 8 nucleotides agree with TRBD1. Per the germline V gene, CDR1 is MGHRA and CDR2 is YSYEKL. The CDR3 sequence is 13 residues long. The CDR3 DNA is TGCGCCAGCAGCCAGGACAGGGCCCACGTCCTGACTTTC. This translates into CASSQDRAHVLTF.

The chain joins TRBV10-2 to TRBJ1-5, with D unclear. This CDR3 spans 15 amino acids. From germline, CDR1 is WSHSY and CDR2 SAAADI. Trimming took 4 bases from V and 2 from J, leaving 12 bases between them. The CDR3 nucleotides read TGCGCCAGCAGTGGTACAGTTGGCGGCAATCAGCCCCAGCATTTT. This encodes CASSGTVGGNQPQHF.

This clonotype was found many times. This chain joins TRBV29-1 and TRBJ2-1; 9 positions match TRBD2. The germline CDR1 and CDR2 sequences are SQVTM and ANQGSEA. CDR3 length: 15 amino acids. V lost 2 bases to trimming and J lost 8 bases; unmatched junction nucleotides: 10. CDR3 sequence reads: CSVETRTSASDEQFF. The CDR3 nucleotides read TGCAGCGTTGAAACCAGGACTAGCGCTAGCGATGAGCAGTTCTTC.

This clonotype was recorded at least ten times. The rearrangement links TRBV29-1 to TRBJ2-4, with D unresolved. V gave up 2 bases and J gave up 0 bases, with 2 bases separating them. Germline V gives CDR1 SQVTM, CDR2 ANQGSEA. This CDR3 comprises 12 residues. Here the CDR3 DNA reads TGCAGCGTTGAAATAGCCAAAAACATTCAGTACTTC. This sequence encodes CSVEIAKNIQYF.

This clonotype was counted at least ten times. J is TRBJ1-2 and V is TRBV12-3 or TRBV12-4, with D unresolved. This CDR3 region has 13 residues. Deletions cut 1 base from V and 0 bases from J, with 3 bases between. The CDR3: CASSLGANYGYTF. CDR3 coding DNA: TGTGCCAGCAGTTTAGGGGCTAACTATGGCTACACCTTC.

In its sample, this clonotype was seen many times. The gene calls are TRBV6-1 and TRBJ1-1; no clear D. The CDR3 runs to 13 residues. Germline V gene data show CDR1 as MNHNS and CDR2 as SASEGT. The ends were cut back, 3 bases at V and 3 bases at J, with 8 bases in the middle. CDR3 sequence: CASSEQVDTEAFF. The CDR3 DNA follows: TGTGCCAGCAGTGAGCAGGTAGACACTGAAGCTTTCTTT.

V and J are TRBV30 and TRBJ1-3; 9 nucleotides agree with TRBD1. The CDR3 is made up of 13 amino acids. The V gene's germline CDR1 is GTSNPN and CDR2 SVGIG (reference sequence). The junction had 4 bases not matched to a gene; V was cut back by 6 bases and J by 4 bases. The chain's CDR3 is CACDRGSGNTIYF. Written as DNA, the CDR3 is TGTGCCTGCGACAGGGGGAGCGGAAACACCATATATTTT.